The rows below give T cell receptor beta chains drawn from one sample of a study of CD8 T cells in ankylosing spondylitis. TCRdb redid the calling of the 5' RACE reads with MiXCR, one entry per CDR3 protein. The table records under 55,000 distinct CDR3 sequences, 6.5% to 8% of them present only once. Sequences were obtained from blood, either unsorted or a sorted T cell fraction (not recorded which). The receptors derive from a female donor with ankylosing spondylitis or in good health (not recorded which). The CDR3 runs from the conserved cysteine through the conserved F or W. A D gene is named only where the DNA matches it firmly. Clone size appears in some rows only: once, few, many, or a class for an expanded clone.

V	D	J	size	CDR3	DNA
TRBV5-1	NA	TRBJ1-1	NA	CASSLAGRRNTEAFF	TGCGCCAGCAGCTTGGCCGGGAGAAGGAACACTGAAGCTTTCTTT
TRBV11-3	NA	TRBJ2-1	many	CASSLVGAAGHQFF	TGTGCCAGCAGCTTAGTAGGGGCCGCGGGACACCAGTTCTTC
TRBV24-1	NA	TRBJ1-2	many	CATNRAGDYGYTF	TGTGCCACCAATCGGGCAGGAGACTATGGCTACACCTTC
TRBV7-9	NA	TRBJ1-1	many	CASSSPGATEAFF	TGTGCCAGCAGCTCCCCCGGGGCCACTGAAGCTTTCTTT
TRBV7-2	NA	TRBJ2-5	NA	CASSYGSGEQETQYF	TGTGCCAGCAGCTATGGGTCAGGCGAACAAGAGACCCAGTACTTC
TRBV20-1	NA	TRBJ1-2	many	CSARDNRQGSNYGYTF	TGCAGTGCTAGAGATAACAGGCAGGGATCTAACTATGGCTACACCTTC
TRBV28	NA	TRBJ1-1	many	CASRTSPGTNTEAFF	TGTGCCAGCAGGACCTCTCCCGGGACGAACACTGAAGCTTTCTTT
TRBV6-2/TRBV6-3	TRBD2	TRBJ2-1	many	CASSSDLAGGYNEQFF	TGTGCCAGCAGTTCCGATCTAGCGGGGGGATACAATGAGCAGTTCTTC
TRBV4-2	NA	TRBJ1-2	few	CASSQGEGANYGYTF	TGTGCCAGCAGCCAAGGGGAAGGGGCTAACTATGGCTACACCTTC
TRBV27	NA	TRBJ2-7	NA	CASATVYEQYF	TGTGCCAGCGCGACAGTCTACGAGCAGTACTTC
TRBV5-1	NA	TRBJ2-2	many	CASFPDRSNGELFF	TGCGCCAGCTTCCCGGACAGATCAAACGGGGAGCTGTTTTTT
TRBV5-1	NA	TRBJ1-1	many	CASSFSDLNTEAFF	TGCGCCAGCAGCTTTTCAGACTTGAACACTGAAGCTTTCTTT
TRBV18	NA	TRBJ1-1	many	CASSKVGDREAFF	TGTGCCAGCTCTAAGGTAGGGGATAGAGAAGCTTTCTTT